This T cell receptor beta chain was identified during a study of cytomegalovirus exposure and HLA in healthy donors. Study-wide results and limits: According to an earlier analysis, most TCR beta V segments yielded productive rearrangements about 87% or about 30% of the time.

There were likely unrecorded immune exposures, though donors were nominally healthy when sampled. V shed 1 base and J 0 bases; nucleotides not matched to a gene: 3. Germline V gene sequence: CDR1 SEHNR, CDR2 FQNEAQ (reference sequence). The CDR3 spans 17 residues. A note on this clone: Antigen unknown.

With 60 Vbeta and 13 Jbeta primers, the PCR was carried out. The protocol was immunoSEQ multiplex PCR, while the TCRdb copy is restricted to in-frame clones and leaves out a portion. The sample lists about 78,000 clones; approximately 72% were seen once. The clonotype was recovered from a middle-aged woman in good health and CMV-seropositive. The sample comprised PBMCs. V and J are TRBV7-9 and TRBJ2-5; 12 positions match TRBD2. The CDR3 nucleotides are TGTGCCAGCAGCTTAGGCCGGACTAGCGGGGACCAAGAGACCCAGTACTTC. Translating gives CASSLGRTSGDQETQYF. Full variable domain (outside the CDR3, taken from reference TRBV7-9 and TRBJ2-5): DTGVSQNPRHKITKRGQNVTFRCDPISEHNRLYWYRQTLGQGPEFLTYFQNEAQLEKSRLLSDRFSAERPKGSFSTLEIQRTEQGDSAMYLCASSLGRTSGDQETQYFGPGTRLLVL.